This record concerns one T cell receptor beta chain sequence. The data were taken from a study of cytomegalovirus exposure and HLA in healthy donors. Sequencing used immunoSEQ multiplex PCR; TCRdb keeps in-frame clones, though not all of them. This sample has tens of thousands of clones, with around 94% found just once. The CDR3 is 12 amino acids. Germline CDR1 and CDR2: SGHAT and FQNNGV. Trimming shortened V by 5 bases and J by 6 bases, and 8 bases separated the two germline ends. The sequenced sample was PBMCs. This chain links TRBV11-2 with TRBJ2-1; D might be TRBD2 (5 bases). This TCR derives from a man between 18 and 29 years old in good health and CMV-seronegative. The CDR3 protein is CASSPLANEQFF. The CDR3 coding sequence is TGTGCCAGCAGCCCCCTAGCCAATGAGCAGTTCTTC.